Sequencing of this T cell receptor (beta chain) was carried out in a study of identical twins. Study-level findings and limits: Insertion counts were lower in abundant cord blood beta clonotypes, a trend that memory repertoires did not show. Analyses of zero insertions could be partly confounded by invariant MAIT and iNKT cells. The conclusions drew on cross-sectional statistical analysis instead of tracking the same donors.

Trimming pared 2 bases from V and 0 bases from J, leaving 8 bases between. The CDR3 consists of 14 residues. This clonotype was seen repeatedly, ten times or more. Its antigen remains unknown. Through template switching, a universal primer site was introduced, and the cDNA contained unique molecular identifiers. In TCRdb, the 5' RACE reads were re-called with MiXCR into one record per CDR3 protein. This table has about 700,000 distinct CDR3 sequences, 8.6% appearing once. These data also formed part of another study, on yellow fever vaccine responses in identical twins.

The chain combines TRBV12-3 or TRBV12-4 with TRBJ2-7; unclear D gene. The sample was PBMCs. This receptor was identified in a woman aged 18-29 years in good health. CDR3 bases: TGTGCCAGCAGTTTAATTGGGTCCTCCTACGAGCAGTACTTC. Translating it yields CASSLIGSSYEQYF.